This T cell receptor beta chain comes out of a study of T cell responses to AZD1222 COVID-19 vaccine. The data were produced by immunoSEQ multiplex PCR, yet TCRdb's version contains in-frame clones alone and is incomplete. The data hold 80,000 or so clones, with roughly 80% observed a single time. On this clone itself: Its antigen is currently unknown.

Study-wide findings and caveats: Donors were chiefly white British, with a greater number of females, and clonal diversity was perhaps underestimated. Regions 160-218 and 743-854 held dominance among vaccine-associated CD4 TCRs, which spanned spike.

The receptor was isolated from an adult who received the MenACWY meningococcal vaccine as a control. Sequencing used peripheral blood, obtained 28 days after the second dose of the MenACWY control vaccine.

This CDR3 is CASSSRTGVISYEQYF. The DNA for the CDR3 is TGTGCCAGCAGCTCAAGGACAGGGGTTATATCCTACGAGCAGTACTTC. The rearrangement links TRBV7-2 to TRBJ2-7; 9 bases are a match to TRBD1. Germline CDR1 reads SGHTA; CDR2 reads FQGNSA. CDR3 size: 16 residues. Trimming removed 4 bases from V and 1 base from J; junction bases left unmatched: 8.